Listed below are T cell receptor beta chains from one sample, sequenced in a study of T-cell reconstitution after alpha-beta-depleted transplantation in children. TCRdb re-called the PCR reads through MiXCR, storing one row per CDR3 protein. The sample gives about 250,000 distinct CDR3 sequences, about 24% of which show up once; around 4.8% is in the top ten. The material sequenced was PBMCs, mostly from graft donor cells, taken 360 days after TCRalphabeta/CD19-depleted stem cell transplant. The receptor set was obtained from a female patient between 2 and 15 years old who had a stem cell transplant for congenital amegakaryocytic thrombocytopenia, so the T cells may come from the graft donor. CDR3s include the opening cysteine and the closing phenylalanine or tryptophan. A D gene is named only where the DNA matches it firmly. Clone sizes are given selectively: once, few, many, or a class where the clone is expanded.

>many|TRBV4-3|TRBJ2-5|-
CASSLNSLVGAQYF
TGCGCCAGCAGTCTCAACAGCCTCGTGGGAGCCCAGTACTTC
>few|TRBV7-3|TRBJ2-1|TRBD2
CASSAGLAGEDEQFF
TGTGCCAGCAGCGCGGGACTAGCGGGAGAGGATGAGCAGTTCTTC
>few|TRBV5-1|TRBJ1-1|-
CASSLGHRGEAFF
TGCGCCAGCAGCTTGGGACACCGGGGTGAAGCTTTCTTT
>-|TRBV5-1|TRBJ1-1|TRBD1
CASTPGQGSEAFF
TGCGCCAGCACCCCGGGACAGGGCAGTGAAGCTTTCTTT
>many|TRBV12-3/TRBV12-4|TRBJ1-5|-
CASSFLAGIGNQPQHF
TGTGCCAGCAGTTTCTTGGCTGGGATAGGCAATCAGCCCCAGCATTTT
>-|TRBV4-2|TRBJ1-5|-
CASSQELGRGDNQPQHF
TGTGCCAGCAGCCAAGAACTGGGCAGGGGTGACAATCAGCCCCAGCATTTT
>few|TRBV30|TRBJ2-7|-
CAWSPLLSSYEQYF
TGTGCCTGGAGTCCATTATTAAGCTCCTACGAGCAGTACTTC
>-|TRBV12-3/TRBV12-4|TRBJ2-3|-
CASRPGWTTEAAQYF
TGTGCCAGCAGGCCTGGCTGGACCACAGAGGCTGCGCAGTATTTT
>many|TRBV4-1|TRBJ2-1|-
CASSQDLRQYYNEQFF
TGCGCCAGCAGCCAAGATCTCAGGCAATACTACAATGAGCAGTTCTTC
>few|TRBV12-3/TRBV12-4|TRBJ1-6|TRBD1
CASSWDRVSPLHF
TGTGCCAGCAGTTGGGACAGGGTTTCACCCCTCCACTTT
>few|TRBV20-1|TRBJ1-2|-
CSASASGVRGYTF
TGCAGTGCCTCGGCATCAGGGGTTCGTGGCTACACCTTC
>many|TRBV29-1|TRBJ2-1|TRBD1
CSVATGGAGDNEQFF
TGCAGCGTTGCTACAGGGGGCGCCGGGGACAATGAGCAGTTCTTC
>few|TRBV20-1|TRBJ2-1|-
CSARETEGPLNEQFF
TGCAGTGCTAGAGAAACGGAAGGGCCGCTAAATGAGCAGTTCTTC
>-|TRBV12-3/TRBV12-4|TRBJ2-7|TRBD1
CASSLARGLYEQYF
TGTGCCAGCAGTTTAGCTAGGGGGCTTTACGAGCAGTACTTC